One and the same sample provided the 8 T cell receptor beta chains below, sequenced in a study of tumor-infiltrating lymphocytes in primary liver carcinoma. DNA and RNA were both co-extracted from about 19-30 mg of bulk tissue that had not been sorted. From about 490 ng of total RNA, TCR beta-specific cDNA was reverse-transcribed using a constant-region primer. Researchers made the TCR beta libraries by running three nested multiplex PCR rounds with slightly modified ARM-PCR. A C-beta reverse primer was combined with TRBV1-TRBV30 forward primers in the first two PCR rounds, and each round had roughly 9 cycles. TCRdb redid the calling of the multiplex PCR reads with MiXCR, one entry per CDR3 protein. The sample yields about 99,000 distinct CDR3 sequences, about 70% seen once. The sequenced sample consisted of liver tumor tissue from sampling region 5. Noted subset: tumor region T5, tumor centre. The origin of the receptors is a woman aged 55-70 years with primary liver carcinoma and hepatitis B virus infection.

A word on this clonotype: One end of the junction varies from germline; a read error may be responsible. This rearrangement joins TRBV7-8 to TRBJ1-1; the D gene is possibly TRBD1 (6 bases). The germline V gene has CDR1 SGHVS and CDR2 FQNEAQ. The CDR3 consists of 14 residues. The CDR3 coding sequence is TGTGCTAGCAGCTTGCGGGGGGCGAACGCTGAAGCTTTCTTT. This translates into CASSLRGANAEAFF.

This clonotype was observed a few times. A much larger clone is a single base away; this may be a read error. The CDR3 DNA sequence: TGTGCCAGCAGCCAATCCGGCCAAGAGACCCAGTGCTTC. Translated, it gives CASSQSGQETQCF. V is TRBV4-2 and J is TRBJ2-5; D is uncertain. The germline gives CDR1 LGHNA, CDR2 YNFKEQ. The CDR3 totals 13 residues.

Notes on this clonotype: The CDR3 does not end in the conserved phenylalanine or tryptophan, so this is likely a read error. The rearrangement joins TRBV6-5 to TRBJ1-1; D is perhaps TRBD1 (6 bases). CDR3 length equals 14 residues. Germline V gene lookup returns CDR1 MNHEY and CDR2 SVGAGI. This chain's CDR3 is CACRGWPLNTEAFL. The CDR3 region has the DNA TGTGCCTGCAGGGGTTGGCCCTTGAACACTGAAGCTTTCCTT.

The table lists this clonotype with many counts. CDR3 amino acids: CASSRSNQPQHF. The CDR3 coding sequence is TGTGCCAGCAGCCGATCTAATCAGCCCCAGCATTTT. V and J are TRBV6-1 and TRBJ1-5; D remains ambiguous. The CDR3 is made up of 12 amino acids. Germline CDR1 reads MNHNS; CDR2 reads SASEGT. V lost 6 bases and J 4 bases, leaving 7 bases between the germline ends.

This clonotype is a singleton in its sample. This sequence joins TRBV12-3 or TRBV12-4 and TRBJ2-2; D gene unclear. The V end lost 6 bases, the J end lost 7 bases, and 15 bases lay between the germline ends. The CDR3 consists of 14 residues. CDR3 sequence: CASRNDKVHGELFF. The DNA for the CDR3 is TGTGCCAGCAGGAACGACAAGGTCCACGGGGAGCTGTTTTTT.

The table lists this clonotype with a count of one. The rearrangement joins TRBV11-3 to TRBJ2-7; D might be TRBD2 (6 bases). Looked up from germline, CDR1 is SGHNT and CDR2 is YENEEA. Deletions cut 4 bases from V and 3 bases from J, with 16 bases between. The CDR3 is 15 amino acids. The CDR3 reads CASSSGTEGRYEQYF. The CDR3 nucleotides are TGTGCCAGCAGCTCGGGGACGGAGGGCCGCTACGAGCAGTACTTC.

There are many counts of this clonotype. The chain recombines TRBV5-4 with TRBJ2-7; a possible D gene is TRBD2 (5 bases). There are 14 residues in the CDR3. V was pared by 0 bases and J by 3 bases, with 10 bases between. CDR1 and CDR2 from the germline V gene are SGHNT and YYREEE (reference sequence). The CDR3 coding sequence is TGTGCCAGCAGCTTGGGGCTAGGAGGCTACGAGCAGTACTTC. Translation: CASSLGLGGYEQYF.

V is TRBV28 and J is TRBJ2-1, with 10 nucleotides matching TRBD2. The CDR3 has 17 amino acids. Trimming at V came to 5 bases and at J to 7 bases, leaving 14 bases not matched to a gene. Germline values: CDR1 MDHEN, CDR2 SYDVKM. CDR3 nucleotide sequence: TGTGCCAGCAGTCCCTCCTTGAGCGGGAGGGCCCGAAATGAGCAGTTCTTC. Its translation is CASSPSLSGRARNEQFF.